A selection of T cell receptor beta chains follows, all from one sample in a study of blood T cells in healthy people across ages. TCRdb independently ran MiXCR on the 5' RACE reads; one entry per CDR3 protein. The table lists about 540,000 distinct CDR3 sequences, approximately 25% of them singletons. These data were likewise used in another study, on T cells of mothers and their children.

Sequencing was carried out using blood. The receptor set was obtained from a boy aged 10-17 years in good health. CDR3s include the opening cysteine and the closing phenylalanine or tryptophan. Each record gives: J gene, D gene, V gene, clone size, CDR3 DNA, CDR3 protein. The D gene is left open where the match is weak. Rows give clone size only sometimes, using once, few, many, or a class for an expanded clone.

j_call: TRBJ2-7; d_call: -; v_call: TRBV28; clone_size: few; cdr3_nt: TGTGCCAGCAGCCTCTGGGGTCCGGTATCCTACGAGCAGTACTTC; cdr3_aa: CASSLWGPVSYEQYF
j_call: TRBJ2-1; d_call: -; v_call: TRBV25-1; clone_size: -; cdr3_nt: TGTGCCAGCATGATACCAGCGAATAATGAGCAGTTCTTC; cdr3_aa: CASMIPANNEQFF
j_call: TRBJ2-7; d_call: -; v_call: TRBV6-2/TRBV6-3; clone_size: -; cdr3_nt: TGTGCCAGCAGCTACCGATTCGAGCAGTACTTC; cdr3_aa: CASSYRFEQYF
j_call: TRBJ1-4; d_call: -; v_call: TRBV2; clone_size: -; cdr3_nt: TGTGCCAGCGGTTCCTCAGGGGAGAGAGCTAATGAAAAACTGTTTTTT; cdr3_aa: CASGSSGERANEKLFF
j_call: TRBJ2-7; d_call: TRBD2; v_call: TRBV12-3/TRBV12-4; clone_size: -; cdr3_nt: TGTGCCAGCAGTGCACTAGCGGGGGGGATATACGAGCAGTACTTC; cdr3_aa: CASSALAGGIYEQYF
j_call: TRBJ2-1; d_call: -; v_call: TRBV11-2; clone_size: -; cdr3_nt: TGTGCCAGCAGCTTAGAGCGGAGGTGGCAGTTCTTC; cdr3_aa: CASSLERRWQFF
j_call: TRBJ2-1; d_call: TRBD2; v_call: TRBV29-1; clone_size: -; cdr3_nt: TGCAGCGTTGAAGAGGGGCCTTTGACTAGCGGGAGCTCCTACAATGAGCGGTTCTTC; cdr3_aa: CSVEEGPLTSGSSYNERFF
j_call: TRBJ2-5; d_call: TRBD2; v_call: TRBV6-2/TRBV6-3; clone_size: -; cdr3_nt: TGTGCCAGCAGTTACTCCGGACTAGCGGGGCGTCTGCCGGAGACCCAGTACTTC; cdr3_aa: CASSYSGLAGRLPETQYF
j_call: TRBJ2-7; d_call: -; v_call: TRBV11-2; clone_size: -; cdr3_nt: TGTGCCAGCAGCTTATTTGTCCGGGGCTCCTACGAGCAGTACTTC; cdr3_aa: CASSLFVRGSYEQYF
j_call: TRBJ2-5; d_call: TRBD2; v_call: TRBV20-1; clone_size: few; cdr3_nt: TGCAGTGCATCGACTAGCCAGGAGACCCAGTACTTC; cdr3_aa: CSASTSQETQYF
j_call: TRBJ2-5; d_call: TRBD2; v_call: TRBV24-1; clone_size: -; cdr3_nt: TGTGCCACCAGTGACCCCCGGGAGCGGGGGCGCCAAGAGACCCAGTACTTC; cdr3_aa: CATSDPRERGRQETQYF
j_call: TRBJ2-3; d_call: -; v_call: TRBV30; clone_size: -; cdr3_nt: TGTGCCTGGAGTGTACCTACTAGGATAGGAGATACGCAGTATTTT; cdr3_aa: CAWSVPTRIGDTQYF
j_call: TRBJ2-2; d_call: TRBD2; v_call: TRBV6-5; clone_size: -; cdr3_nt: TGTGCCAGCAGTTATCGGACTAGCGGGAACACCGGGGAGCTGTTTTTT; cdr3_aa: CASSYRTSGNTGELFF
j_call: TRBJ2-7; d_call: -; v_call: TRBV29-1; clone_size: -; cdr3_nt: TGCAGCGTTGGAGGTGGCAACTACGAGCAGTACTTC; cdr3_aa: CSVGGGNYEQYF
j_call: TRBJ2-1; d_call: -; v_call: TRBV4-3; clone_size: -; cdr3_nt: TGCGCCAGCAGCCAAGAAGGCAGGTCAGACAATGAGCAGTTCTTC; cdr3_aa: CASSQEGRSDNEQFF
j_call: TRBJ2-7; d_call: TRBD1; v_call: TRBV2; clone_size: few; cdr3_nt: TGTGCCAGCAGGCCGGGACAGGGTACCTACGAGCAGTACTTC; cdr3_aa: CASRPGQGTYEQYF
j_call: TRBJ2-3; d_call: TRBD2; v_call: TRBV20-1; clone_size: -; cdr3_nt: TGCAGTTCGAGCGGGATCCTTCCAGATACGCAGTATTTT; cdr3_aa: CSSSGILPDTQYF
j_call: TRBJ2-1; d_call: -; v_call: TRBV7-2; clone_size: -; cdr3_nt: TGTGCCAGCAGCTTCTCCGGGCCCTACAATGAGCAGTTCTTC; cdr3_aa: CASSFSGPYNEQFF
j_call: TRBJ2-7; d_call: -; v_call: TRBV7-2; clone_size: few; cdr3_nt: TGTGCCAGCAGCAAAGACGTTTACGAGCAGTACTTC; cdr3_aa: CASSKDVYEQYF
j_call: TRBJ2-3; d_call: -; v_call: TRBV27; clone_size: few; cdr3_nt: TGTGCCAGCAGTCCGAACACAGGTACGCAGTATTTT; cdr3_aa: CASSPNTGTQYF
j_call: TRBJ1-4; d_call: -; v_call: TRBV15; clone_size: -; cdr3_nt: TGTGCCACCAGCAGACCCTCAAGTAATGAAAAACTGTTTTTT; cdr3_aa: CATSRPSSNEKLFF
j_call: TRBJ2-7; d_call: -; v_call: TRBV7-2; clone_size: -; cdr3_nt: TGTGCCAGCAGCTTAGTTTCGGGAGCCGAGCAGTACTTC; cdr3_aa: CASSLVSGAEQYF
j_call: TRBJ2-5; d_call: TRBD2; v_call: TRBV6-5; clone_size: once; cdr3_nt: TGTGCCAGCAGTTGGGGACTAGCGGGAGGAGTGGGAGAGACCCAGTACTTC; cdr3_aa: CASSWGLAGGVGETQYF
j_call: TRBJ2-5; d_call: -; v_call: TRBV1; clone_size: few; cdr3_nt: TGCACCAGCAGCCAAGTATGGTCGACTAGCGGGGCAAGGACCCAGTACTTC; cdr3_aa: CTSSQVWSTSGARTQYF
j_call: TRBJ1-4; d_call: -; v_call: TRBV7-9; clone_size: few; cdr3_nt: TGTGCCAGCAGCTTGTCCCCAGAGGAAAAACTGTTTTTT; cdr3_aa: CASSLSPEEKLFF
j_call: TRBJ2-5; d_call: TRBD2; v_call: TRBV6-1; clone_size: -; cdr3_nt: TGTGCCAGCAACCCCAGACTAGCGGGTGCGCAAGAGACCCAGTACTTC; cdr3_aa: CASNPRLAGAQETQYF
j_call: TRBJ2-3; d_call: TRBD2; v_call: TRBV7-9; clone_size: -; cdr3_nt: TGTGCCAGCAGCCCAGGCCTGCGGGGGGGACAGATGTATACGCAGTATTTT; cdr3_aa: CASSPGLRGGQMYTQYF
j_call: TRBJ2-1; d_call: TRBD2; v_call: TRBV5-1; clone_size: -; cdr3_nt: TGCGCCAGCAGACCGGAGGGGCTAGCGGGGGAATCCTACAATGAGCAGTTCTTC; cdr3_aa: CASRPEGLAGESYNEQFF
j_call: TRBJ2-1; d_call: TRBD1; v_call: TRBV12-3/TRBV12-4; clone_size: few; cdr3_nt: TGTGCCAGCAGTACTCGGACAGGGGGTCCCCACAATGAGCAGTTCTTC; cdr3_aa: CASSTRTGGPHNEQFF
j_call: TRBJ2-5; d_call: TRBD2; v_call: TRBV10-3; clone_size: once; cdr3_nt: TGTGCCATCTCGCGGGAGGACCCCACCCAAGAGACCCAGTACTTC; cdr3_aa: CAISREDPTQETQYF
j_call: TRBJ2-7; d_call: -; v_call: TRBV7-8; clone_size: few; cdr3_nt: TGTGCCAGCAGCTTACAACCCCTGGCCCACGAGCAGTACTTC; cdr3_aa: CASSLQPLAHEQYF
j_call: TRBJ2-7; d_call: TRBD2; v_call: TRBV5-6; clone_size: -; cdr3_nt: TGTGCCAGCAGCCGGCGGGGACTAGGGGCCTACGAGCAGTACTTC; cdr3_aa: CASSRRGLGAYEQYF
j_call: TRBJ1-2; d_call: -; v_call: TRBV2; clone_size: -; cdr3_nt: TGTGCCAGCAGCCCGGCCGGGAGTAACTATGGCTACACCTTC; cdr3_aa: CASSPAGSNYGYTF
j_call: TRBJ2-5; d_call: TRBD1; v_call: TRBV28; clone_size: -; cdr3_nt: TGTGCCAGCAGTTTACGGGGACAGGGGGCCCGAGGAGAGACCCAGTACTTC; cdr3_aa: CASSLRGQGARGETQYF
j_call: TRBJ2-3; d_call: TRBD1; v_call: TRBV19; clone_size: -; cdr3_nt: TGTGCCAGTAGTATAGACGGGACAGGGGGCCTAGATACGCAGTATTTT; cdr3_aa: CASSIDGTGGLDTQYF
j_call: TRBJ1-1; d_call: TRBD1; v_call: TRBV20-1; clone_size: -; cdr3_nt: TGCAGTGCCCCACCCCGGGACAGGGGGAGCACTGAAGCCTTCTTT; cdr3_aa: CSAPPRDRGSTEAFF
j_call: TRBJ2-2; d_call: TRBD1; v_call: TRBV19; clone_size: -; cdr3_nt: TGTGCCTCCGACGAGGGGGCTTACACCGGGGAGCTGTTTTTT; cdr3_aa: CASDEGAYTGELFF
j_call: TRBJ2-5; d_call: TRBD1; v_call: TRBV24-1; clone_size: few; cdr3_nt: TGTGCCACCAGTGACCGGGGACAGCAAGAGACCCAGTACTTC; cdr3_aa: CATSDRGQQETQYF
j_call: TRBJ2-1; d_call: -; v_call: TRBV12-3/TRBV12-4; clone_size: -; cdr3_nt: TGTGCCAGCAGTTTGTGGCAGAATGAGCAGTTCTTC; cdr3_aa: CASSLWQNEQFF
j_call: TRBJ1-2; d_call: TRBD1; v_call: TRBV7-2; clone_size: -; cdr3_nt: TGTGCCAGCAGCTTAGATTGGACAGGGAGCGGCTACACCTTC; cdr3_aa: CASSLDWTGSGYTF
j_call: TRBJ2-7; d_call: -; v_call: TRBV6-5; clone_size: -; cdr3_nt: TGTGCCAGCAGGCTGATCCGGGACACTTTCTACGAGCAGTACTTC; cdr3_aa: CASRLIRDTFYEQYF
j_call: TRBJ2-5; d_call: -; v_call: TRBV20-1; clone_size: -; cdr3_nt: TGCAGTGCTAGATGGTTTAAGCAAGAGACCCAGTACTTC; cdr3_aa: CSARWFKQETQYF
j_call: TRBJ2-1; d_call: TRBD1; v_call: TRBV9; clone_size: few; cdr3_nt: TGTGCCAGCAGCGTAGGGGGGACAGGGGGTAACAATGAGCAGTTCTTC; cdr3_aa: CASSVGGTGGNNEQFF
j_call: TRBJ2-1; d_call: TRBD2; v_call: TRBV27; clone_size: -; cdr3_nt: TGTGCCAGCAAGCTAGCGGGAGGGCTTAACAATGAGCAGTTCTTC; cdr3_aa: CASKLAGGLNNEQFF
j_call: TRBJ2-1; d_call: -; v_call: TRBV6-1; clone_size: -; cdr3_nt: TGTGCCAGCAGTGAAGCCATTGGACGGGACTACAATGAGCAGTTCTTC; cdr3_aa: CASSEAIGRDYNEQFF
j_call: TRBJ1-2; d_call: -; v_call: TRBV24-1; clone_size: -; cdr3_nt: TGTGCCACCAGTGACTCGGACCTCTCCCCTAACTATGGCTACACCTTC; cdr3_aa: CATSDSDLSPNYGYTF